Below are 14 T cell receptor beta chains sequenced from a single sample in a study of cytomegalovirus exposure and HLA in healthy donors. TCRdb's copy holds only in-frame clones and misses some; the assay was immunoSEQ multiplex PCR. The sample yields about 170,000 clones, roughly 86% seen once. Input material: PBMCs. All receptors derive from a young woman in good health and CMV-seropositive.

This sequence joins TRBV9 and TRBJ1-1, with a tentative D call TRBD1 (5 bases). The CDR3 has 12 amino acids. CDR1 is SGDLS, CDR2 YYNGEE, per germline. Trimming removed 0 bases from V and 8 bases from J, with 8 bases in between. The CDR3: CASSVGQGEAFF. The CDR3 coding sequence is TGTGCCAGCAGCGTAGGGCAGGGCGAAGCTTTCTTT.

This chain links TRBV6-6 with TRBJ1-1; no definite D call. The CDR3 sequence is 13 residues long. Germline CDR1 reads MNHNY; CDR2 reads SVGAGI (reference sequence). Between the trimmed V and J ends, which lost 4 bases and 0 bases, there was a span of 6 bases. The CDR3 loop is CASSFSVNTEAFF. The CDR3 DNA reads TGTGCCAGCAGTTTTAGCGTGAACACTGAAGCTTTCTTT.

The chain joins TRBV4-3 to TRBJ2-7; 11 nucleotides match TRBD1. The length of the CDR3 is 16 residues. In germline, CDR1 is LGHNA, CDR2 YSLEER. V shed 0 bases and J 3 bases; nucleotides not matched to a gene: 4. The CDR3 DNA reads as TGCGCCAGCAGCCAAGATTGGGGGACAGGGGGCTACGAGCAGTACTTC. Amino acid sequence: CASSQDWGTGGYEQYF.

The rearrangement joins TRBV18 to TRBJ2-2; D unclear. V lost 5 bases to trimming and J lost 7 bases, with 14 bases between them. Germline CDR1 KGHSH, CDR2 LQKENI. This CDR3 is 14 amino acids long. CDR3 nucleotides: TGTGCCAGCTCATCTGAAGACACGGTCGGGGAGCTGTTTTTT. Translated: CASSSEDTVGELFF.

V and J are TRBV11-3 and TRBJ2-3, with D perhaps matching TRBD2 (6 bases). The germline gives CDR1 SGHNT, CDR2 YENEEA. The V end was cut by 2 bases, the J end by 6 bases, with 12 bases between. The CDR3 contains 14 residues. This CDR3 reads CASSLRRRGDTQYF. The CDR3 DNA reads TGTGCCAGCAGCTTACGTAGACGGGGGGATACGCAGTATTTT.

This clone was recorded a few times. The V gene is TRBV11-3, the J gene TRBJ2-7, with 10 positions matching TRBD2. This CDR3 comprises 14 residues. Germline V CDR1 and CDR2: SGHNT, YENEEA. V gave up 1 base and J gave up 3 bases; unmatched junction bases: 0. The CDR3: CASSLASGGYEQYF. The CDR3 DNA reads TGTGCCAGCAGCTTAGCTAGCGGGGGCTACGAGCAGTACTTC.

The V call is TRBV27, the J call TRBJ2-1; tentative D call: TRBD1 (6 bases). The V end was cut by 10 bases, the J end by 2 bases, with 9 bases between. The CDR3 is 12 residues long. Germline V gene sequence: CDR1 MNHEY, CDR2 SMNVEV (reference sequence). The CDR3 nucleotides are TGTGCCATAGGGGGTCCCTACAATGAGCAGTTCTTC. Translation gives CAIGGPYNEQFF.

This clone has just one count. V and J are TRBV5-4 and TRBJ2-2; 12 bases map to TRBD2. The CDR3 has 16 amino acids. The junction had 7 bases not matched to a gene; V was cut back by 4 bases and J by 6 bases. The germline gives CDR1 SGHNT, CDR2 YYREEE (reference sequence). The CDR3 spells CASSILAGGSAGELFF. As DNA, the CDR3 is TGTGCCAGCAGCATCCTAGCGGGAGGGTCCGCCGGGGAGCTGTTTTTT.

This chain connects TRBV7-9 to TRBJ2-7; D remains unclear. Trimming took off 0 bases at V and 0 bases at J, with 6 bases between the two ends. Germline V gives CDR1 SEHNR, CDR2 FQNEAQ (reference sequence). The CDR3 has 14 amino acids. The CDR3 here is CASSLATGSYEQYF. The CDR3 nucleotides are TGTGCCAGCAGCTTAGCGACGGGCTCCTACGAGCAGTACTTC.

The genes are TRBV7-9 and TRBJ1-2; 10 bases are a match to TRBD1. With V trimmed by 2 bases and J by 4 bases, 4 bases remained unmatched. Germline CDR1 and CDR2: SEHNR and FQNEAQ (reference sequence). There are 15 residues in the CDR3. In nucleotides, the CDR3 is TGTGCCAGCAGCTTACCGACAGGGGGCGTCTATGGCTACACCTTC. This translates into CASSLPTGGVYGYTF.

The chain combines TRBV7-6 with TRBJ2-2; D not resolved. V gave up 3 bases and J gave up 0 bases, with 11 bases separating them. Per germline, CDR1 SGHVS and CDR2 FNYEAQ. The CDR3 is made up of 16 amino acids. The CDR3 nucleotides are TGTGCCAGCAGCTTTGAAAACTCCGCGAACACCGGGGAGCTGTTTTTT. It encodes CASSFENSANTGELFF.

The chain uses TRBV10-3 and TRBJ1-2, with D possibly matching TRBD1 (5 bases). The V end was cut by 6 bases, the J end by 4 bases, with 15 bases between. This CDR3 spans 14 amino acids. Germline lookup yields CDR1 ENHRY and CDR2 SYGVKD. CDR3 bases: TGTGCCATCAGCGAGGACATCGTGGGCTATGGCTACACCTTC. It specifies CAISEDIVGYGYTF.

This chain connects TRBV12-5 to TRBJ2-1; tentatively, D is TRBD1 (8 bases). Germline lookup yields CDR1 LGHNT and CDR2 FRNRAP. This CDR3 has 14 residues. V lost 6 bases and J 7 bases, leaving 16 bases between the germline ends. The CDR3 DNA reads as TGTGCTAGTGGCCTCGGACAGGGAGGGAATGAGCAGTTCTTC. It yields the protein CASGLGQGGNEQFF.

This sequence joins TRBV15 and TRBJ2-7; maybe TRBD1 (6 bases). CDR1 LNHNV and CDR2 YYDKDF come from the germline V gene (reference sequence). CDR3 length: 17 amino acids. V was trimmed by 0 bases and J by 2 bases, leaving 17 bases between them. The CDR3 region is CATSRDQVDRYPYEQYF. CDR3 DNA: TGTGCCACCAGCAGAGATCAAGTTGACAGGTATCCCTACGAGCAGTACTTC.